The TCR beta chain described here comes from a study of breast tumors, draining lymph nodes, adjacent tissues. Study conclusions and caveats: Compared with basal-like, luminal-like tumors shared significantly more repertoire with nontumor tissue. Data only fit, rather than demonstrated, lymph node origin of most tumor T cells.

In this sample, this clonotype turned up many times. Its antigen is unknown. One entry per CDR3 protein results from TCRdb running MiXCR on the multiplex PCR reads. Here the sample spans approximately 280,000 distinct CDR3 sequences, about 33% being singletons. The lymph nodes were axillary draining lymph nodes from breast cancer patients. Germline values: CDR1 LNHDA, CDR2 SQIVND (reference sequence). Losses at the gene ends were 7 bases for V and 2 bases for J; bases not matched to a gene: 9. This CDR3 region has 15 residues. The chain is built from TRBV19 and TRBJ2-3; 7 bases are shared with TRBD1. Specimen: axillary lymph node tissue. The receptor was derived from a female donor with breast cancer. Some clones in this sample may be carry-over from other donors' samples. The CDR3 DNA sequence: TGTGCCAGTACTAAGGGGGCTCGAGTCACAGATACGCAGTATTTT. This encodes CASTKGARVTDTQYF. The whole variable domain, filled in from reference TRBV19 and TRBJ2-3, reads DGGITQSPKYLFRKEGQNVTLSCEQNLNHDAMYWYRQDPGQGLRLIYYSQIVNDFQKGDIAEGYSVSREKKESFPLTVTSAQKNPTAFYLCASTKGARVTDTQYFGPGTRLTVL.